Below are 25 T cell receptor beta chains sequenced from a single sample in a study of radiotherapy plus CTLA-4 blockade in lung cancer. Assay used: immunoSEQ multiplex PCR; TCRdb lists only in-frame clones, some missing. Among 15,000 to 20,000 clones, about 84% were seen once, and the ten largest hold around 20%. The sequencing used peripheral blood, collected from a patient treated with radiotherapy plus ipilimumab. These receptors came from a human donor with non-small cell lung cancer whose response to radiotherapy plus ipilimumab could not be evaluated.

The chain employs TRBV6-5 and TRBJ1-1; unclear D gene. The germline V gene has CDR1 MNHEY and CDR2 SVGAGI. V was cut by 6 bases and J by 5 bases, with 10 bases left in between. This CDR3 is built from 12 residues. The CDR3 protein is CASRRGTTEAFF. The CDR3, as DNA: TGTGCCAGCAGGCGGGGTACGACTGAAGCTTTCTTT.

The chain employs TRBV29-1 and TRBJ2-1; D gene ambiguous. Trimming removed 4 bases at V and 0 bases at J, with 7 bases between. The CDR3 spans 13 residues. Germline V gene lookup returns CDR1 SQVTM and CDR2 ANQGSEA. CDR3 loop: CSVAASSYNEQFF. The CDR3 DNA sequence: TGCAGCGTTGCTGCGAGCTCCTACAATGAGCAGTTCTTC.

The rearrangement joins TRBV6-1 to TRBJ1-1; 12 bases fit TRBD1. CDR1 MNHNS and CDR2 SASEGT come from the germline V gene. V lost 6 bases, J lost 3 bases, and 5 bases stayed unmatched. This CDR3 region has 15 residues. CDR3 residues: CASRGQGAGDTEAFF. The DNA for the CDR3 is TGTGCCAGCAGGGGACAGGGGGCGGGGGACACTGAAGCTTTCTTT.

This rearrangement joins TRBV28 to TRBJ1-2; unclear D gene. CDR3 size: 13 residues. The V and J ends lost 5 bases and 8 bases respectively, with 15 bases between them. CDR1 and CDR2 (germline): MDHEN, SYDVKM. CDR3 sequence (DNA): TGTGCCAGCAGTCCGCCCGATGCTATCGGCTACACCTTC. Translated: CASSPPDAIGYTF.

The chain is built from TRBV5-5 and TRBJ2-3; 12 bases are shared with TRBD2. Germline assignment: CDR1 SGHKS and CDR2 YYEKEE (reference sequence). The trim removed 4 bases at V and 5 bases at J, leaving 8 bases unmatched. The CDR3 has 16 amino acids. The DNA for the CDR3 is TGTGCCAGCAGCCGGGAACTAGCGGGAGGTCGAGATACGCAGTATTTT. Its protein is CASSRELAGGRDTQYF.

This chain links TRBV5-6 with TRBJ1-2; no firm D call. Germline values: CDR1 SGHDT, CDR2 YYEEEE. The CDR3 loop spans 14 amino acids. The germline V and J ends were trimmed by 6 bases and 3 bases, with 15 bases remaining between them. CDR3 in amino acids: CASTPGGQDYGYTF. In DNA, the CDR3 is TGTGCCAGCACCCCAGGCGGGCAGGACTATGGCTACACCTTC.

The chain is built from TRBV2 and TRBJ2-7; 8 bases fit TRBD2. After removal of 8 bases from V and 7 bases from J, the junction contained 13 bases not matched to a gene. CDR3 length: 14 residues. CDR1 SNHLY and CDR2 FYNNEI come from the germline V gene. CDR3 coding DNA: TGTGCCAGCGGCCCAACGGGAGGGCCACGTGAGCAGTACTTC. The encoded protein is CASGPTGGPREQYF.

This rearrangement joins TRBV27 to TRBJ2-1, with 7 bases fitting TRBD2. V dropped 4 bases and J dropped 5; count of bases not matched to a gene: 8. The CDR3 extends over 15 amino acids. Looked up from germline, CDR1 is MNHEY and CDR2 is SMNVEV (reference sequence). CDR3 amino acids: CASSSQGLGDNEQFF. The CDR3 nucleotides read TGTGCCAGCAGTTCTCAAGGACTAGGGGACAATGAGCAGTTCTTC.

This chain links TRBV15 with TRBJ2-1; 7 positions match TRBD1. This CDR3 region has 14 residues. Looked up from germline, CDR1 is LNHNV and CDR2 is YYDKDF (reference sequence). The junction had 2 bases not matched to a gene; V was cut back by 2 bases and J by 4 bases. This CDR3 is CATSRLDRYNEQFF. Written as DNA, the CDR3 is TGTGCCACCAGCAGATTGGACAGGTACAATGAGCAGTTCTTC.

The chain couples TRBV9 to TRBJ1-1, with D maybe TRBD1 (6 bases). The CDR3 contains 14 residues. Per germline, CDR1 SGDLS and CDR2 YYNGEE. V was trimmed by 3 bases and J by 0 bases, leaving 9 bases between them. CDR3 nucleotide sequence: TGTGCCAGCAGCGAGGGGGTTATGAACACTGAAGCTTTCTTT. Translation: CASSEGVMNTEAFF.

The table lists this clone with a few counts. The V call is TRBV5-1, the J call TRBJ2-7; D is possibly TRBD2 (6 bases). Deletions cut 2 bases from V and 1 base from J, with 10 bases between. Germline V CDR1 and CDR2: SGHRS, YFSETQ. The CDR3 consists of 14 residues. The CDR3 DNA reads TGCGCCAGCAGCTTAGTAGCGGCGTCCTACGAGCAGTACTTC. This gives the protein CASSLVAASYEQYF. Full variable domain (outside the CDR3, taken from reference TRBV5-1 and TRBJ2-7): KAGVTQTPRYLIKTRGQQVTLSCSPISGHRSVSWYQQTPGQGLQFLFEYFSETQRNKGNFPGRFSGRQFSNSRSEMNVSTLELGDSALYLCASSLVAASYEQYFGPGTRLTVT.

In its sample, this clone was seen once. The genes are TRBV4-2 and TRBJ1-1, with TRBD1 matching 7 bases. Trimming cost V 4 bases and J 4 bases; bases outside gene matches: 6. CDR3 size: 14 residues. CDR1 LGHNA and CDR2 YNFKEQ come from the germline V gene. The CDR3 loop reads CASSRLGQVTEAFF. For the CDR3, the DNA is TGTGCCAGCAGCCGACTAGGACAGGTCACTGAAGCTTTCTTT.

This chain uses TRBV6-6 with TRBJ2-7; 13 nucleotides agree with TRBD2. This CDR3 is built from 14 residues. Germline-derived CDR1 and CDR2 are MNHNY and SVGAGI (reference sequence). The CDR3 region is CASSYEGLAGVDPV. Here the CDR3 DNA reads TGTGCCAGCAGTTACGAAGGACTAGCGGGAGTTGACCCCGTC.

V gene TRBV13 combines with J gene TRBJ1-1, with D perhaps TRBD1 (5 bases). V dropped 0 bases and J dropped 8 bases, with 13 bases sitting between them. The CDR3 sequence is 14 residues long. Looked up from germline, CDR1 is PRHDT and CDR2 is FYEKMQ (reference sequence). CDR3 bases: TGTGCCAGCAGCTTAGGCCTGGTGGGGCGCGAAGCTTTCTTT. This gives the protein CASSLGLVGREAFF.

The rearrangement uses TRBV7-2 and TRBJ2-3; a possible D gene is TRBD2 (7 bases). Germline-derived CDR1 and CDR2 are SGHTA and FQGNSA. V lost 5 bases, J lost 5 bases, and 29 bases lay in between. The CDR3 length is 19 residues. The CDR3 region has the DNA TGTGCCAGCAGCCCCAACCAGGGGAGGGGGGGCTTGAGGGGAGATACGCAGTATTTT. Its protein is CASSPNQGRGGLRGDTQYF. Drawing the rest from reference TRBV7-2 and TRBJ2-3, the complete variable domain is GAGVSQSPSNKVTEKGKDVELRCDPISGHTALYWYRQSLGQGLEFLIYFQGNSAPDKSGLPSDRFSAERTGGSVSTLTIQRTQQEDSAVYLCASSPNQGRGGLRGDTQYFGPGTRLTVL.

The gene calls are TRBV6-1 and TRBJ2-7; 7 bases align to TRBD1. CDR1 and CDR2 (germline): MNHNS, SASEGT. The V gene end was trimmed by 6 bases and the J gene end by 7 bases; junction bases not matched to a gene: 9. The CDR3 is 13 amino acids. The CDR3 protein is CASRDRVFGEQYF. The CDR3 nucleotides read TGTGCCAGCAGAGACAGGGTATTCGGGGAGCAGTACTTC.

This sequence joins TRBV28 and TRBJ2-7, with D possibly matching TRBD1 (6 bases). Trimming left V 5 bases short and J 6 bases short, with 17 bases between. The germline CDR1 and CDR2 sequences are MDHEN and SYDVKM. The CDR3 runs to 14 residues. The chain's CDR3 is CASSPHQDSPEQYF. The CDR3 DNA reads TGTGCCAGCAGTCCTCACCAGGACAGCCCCGAGCAGTACTTC.

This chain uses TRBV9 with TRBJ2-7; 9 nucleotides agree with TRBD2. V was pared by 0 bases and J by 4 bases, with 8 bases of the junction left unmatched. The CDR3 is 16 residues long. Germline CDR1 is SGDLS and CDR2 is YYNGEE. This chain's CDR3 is CASSVGAGGPEYEQYF. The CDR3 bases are TGTGCCAGCAGCGTAGGGGCGGGAGGGCCGGAATACGAGCAGTACTTC.

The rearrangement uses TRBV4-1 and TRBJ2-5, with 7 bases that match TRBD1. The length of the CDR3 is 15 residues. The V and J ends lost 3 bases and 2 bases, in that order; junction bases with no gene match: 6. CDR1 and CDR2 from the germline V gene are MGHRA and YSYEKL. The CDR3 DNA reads TGCGCCAGCAGCCACGCACACAGGGGTCAAGAGACCCAGTACTTC. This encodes CASSHAHRGQETQYF.

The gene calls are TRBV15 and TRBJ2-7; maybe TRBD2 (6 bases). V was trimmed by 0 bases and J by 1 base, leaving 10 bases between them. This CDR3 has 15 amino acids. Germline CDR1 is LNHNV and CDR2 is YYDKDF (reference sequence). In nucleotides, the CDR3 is TGTGCCACCAGCAGAGATTACGGACTATCCTACGAGCAGTACTTC. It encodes CATSRDYGLSYEQYF.

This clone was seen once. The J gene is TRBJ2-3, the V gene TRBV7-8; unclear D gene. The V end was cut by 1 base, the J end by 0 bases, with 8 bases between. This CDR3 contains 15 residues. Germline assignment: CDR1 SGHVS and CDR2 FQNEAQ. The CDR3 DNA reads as TGTGCCAGCAGCTTAGGCGGCTTGAGCACAGATACGCAGTATTTT. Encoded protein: CASSLGGLSTDTQYF.

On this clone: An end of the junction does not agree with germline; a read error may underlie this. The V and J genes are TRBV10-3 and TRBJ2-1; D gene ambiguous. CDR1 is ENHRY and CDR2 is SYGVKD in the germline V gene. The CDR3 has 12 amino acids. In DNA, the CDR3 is TGTGCCATCAGCGAGTCGGCCCCTGAGCAGTTCTTC. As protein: CAISESAPEQFF.

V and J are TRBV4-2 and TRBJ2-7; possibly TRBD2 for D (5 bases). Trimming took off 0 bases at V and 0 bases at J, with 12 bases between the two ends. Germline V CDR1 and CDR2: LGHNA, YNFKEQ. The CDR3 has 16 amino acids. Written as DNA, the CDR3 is TGTGCCAGCAGCCAAGAGTCGGACTGGACCTCCTACGAGCAGTACTTC. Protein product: CASSQESDWTSYEQYF.

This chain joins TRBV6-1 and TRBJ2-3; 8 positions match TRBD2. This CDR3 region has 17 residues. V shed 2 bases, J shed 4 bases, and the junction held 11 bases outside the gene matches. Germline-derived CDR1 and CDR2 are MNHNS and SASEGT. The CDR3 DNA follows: TGTGCCAGCAGTGAACCCCTGGCTAGCGGGCTGGCAGATACGCAGTATTTT. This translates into CASSEPLASGLADTQYF.

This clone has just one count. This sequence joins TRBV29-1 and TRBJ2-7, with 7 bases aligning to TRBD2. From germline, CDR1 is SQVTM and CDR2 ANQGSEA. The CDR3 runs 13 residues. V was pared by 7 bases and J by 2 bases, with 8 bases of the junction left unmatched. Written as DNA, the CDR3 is TGCAGCGCGAGAACTAGCGACGCCTACGAGCAGTACTTC. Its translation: CSARTSDAYEQYF.